The rows below give T cell receptor beta chains drawn from one sample of a study of blood T cell repertoires in COVID-19. Clones were sequenced by immunoSEQ multiplex PCR, and TCRdb holds only the in-frame ones, with some missing. The table shows hundreds of thousands of clones, with roughly 84% occurring only once. Sequenced: PBMCs or T cells enriched from blood (not recorded which). All receptors derive from a woman aged 40 to 50 who had recovered from COVID-19. The CDR3 runs from the conserved cysteine through the conserved F or W. D genes are given only for firm matches. Only some rows state a clone size, as once, few, many or a class for expanded clones.

clone_size j_call d_call v_call cdr3_nt cdr3_aa
NA TRBJ1-2 NA TRBV11-3 TGTGCCAGCAGCGTCCGACAGGTTACTACTAACTATGGCTACACCTTC CASSVRQVTTNYGYTF
NA TRBJ2-1 NA TRBV4-1 TGCGCCAGCAGCCAAGAAGGGGTGGGAAGTTCCTACAATGAGCAGTTCTTC CASSQEGVGSSYNEQFF
NA TRBJ2-1 TRBD2 TRBV4-1 TGCGCCAGCAGCCAAGAATTAGCGGGAGTAGACAATGAGCAGTTCTTC CASSQELAGVDNEQFF
few TRBJ2-3 TRBD1 TRBV10-3 TGTGCCATCAGTCGCCCTCCACAGGGGCGAGAAACTAGCACAGATACGCAGTATTTT CAISRPPQGRETSTDTQYF
NA TRBJ2-5 NA TRBV7-2 TGTGCCAGCAGCTTAATCGGCCCCGGGGGGACCCAGTACTTC CASSLIGPGGTQYF
once TRBJ2-1 NA TRBV24-1 TGTGCCACCCAAGCGGCGGCCTCCTACAATGAGCAGTTCTTC CATQAAASYNEQFF
NA TRBJ2-3 TRBD2 TRBV10-1 TGCGCCAGCTCCCGGGGAGGGGTCTCCACAGATACGCAGTATTTT CASSRGGVSTDTQYF
NA TRBJ1-2 TRBD1 TRBV5-1 TGCGCCAGCAGCTTGGCCGGGACAGCTGGCTACACCTTC CASSLAGTAGYTF
NA TRBJ1-2 NA TRBV29-1 TGCAGCGTTTTGGACAGCTATGGCTACACCTTC CSVLDSYGYTF
NA TRBJ1-1 NA TRBV5-1 TGCGCCAGCAGCTTGCTTACAGAGAACACTGAAGCTTTCTTT CASSLLTENTEAFF
once TRBJ1-5 NA TRBV5-1 TGCGCCAGCAGCTTGGGTACCACGGTCAATCAGCCCCAGCATTTT CASSLGTTVNQPQHF
NA TRBJ1-4 TRBD1 TRBV28 TGTGCCAGCAGTTTATTGGGACAGGGGGTTGAAAAACTGTTTTTT CASSLLGQGVEKLFF
NA TRBJ2-2 NA TRBV11-2 TGTGCCAGCAGCCCCTGGGGAGCGGTGAACACCGGGGAGCTGTTTTTT CASSPWGAVNTGELFF
NA TRBJ1-5 NA TRBV21-1 TGTGCCAGCAATCCTGCGACAGACGTACATCAGCCCCAGCATTTT CASNPATDVHQPQHF
once TRBJ2-1 TRBD2 TRBV6-1 TGTGCCAGCAGTGAAGAGGCAGCGGGAGGCGACAATGAGCAGTTCTTC CASSEEAAGGDNEQFF
NA TRBJ1-5 NA TRBV6-5 TGTGCCAGCAGTTACTCTGGGGCAAAGAATCAGCCCCAGCATTTT CASSYSGAKNQPQHF
NA TRBJ1-6 NA TRBV10-2 TGCGCCAGCAGCCCACGCCCGGGAGGTAATTCACCCCTCCACTTT CASSPRPGGNSPLHF
NA TRBJ2-3 TRBD2 TRBV6-5 TGTGCCAGCTTCCGAAGCGGGAACTTTGATACGCAGTATTTT CASFRSGNFDTQYF
NA TRBJ2-3 NA TRBV6-5 TGTGCCAGCGGGTGGAGGGTCGGAGATACGCAGTATTTT CASGWRVGDTQYF
NA TRBJ1-2 NA TRBV9 TGTGCCAGCAGCCCGGACAGCCTCACTAACTATGGCTACACCTTC CASSPDSLTNYGYTF
NA TRBJ2-1 NA TRBV10-3 TGTGCCATCAGTGAGTCGGCTAGTCCACCCTACAATGAGCAGTTCTTC CAISESASPPYNEQFF
NA TRBJ1-1 TRBD1 TRBV9 TGTGCCAGCAGCCGGGACAGCACCTTCGTAGGTGAAGCTTTCTTT CASSRDSTFVGEAFF
NA TRBJ2-1 TRBD2 TRBV11-2 TGTGCCAGCAGCTCCGCTAGAGCGGGAGGCTCCTACAATGAGCAGTTCTTC CASSSARAGGSYNEQFF
NA TRBJ2-1 NA TRBV19 TGTGCCAGTAGTATCGCGCATGGCTCCTACAATGAGCAGTTCTTC CASSIAHGSYNEQFF
NA TRBJ1-2 NA TRBV28 TGTGCCAGCAGTTTTCCGGGGGATGGCTACACCTTC CASSFPGDGYTF
NA TRBJ2-5 NA TRBV6-5 TGTGCCAGCAGTTACAGGGGGCAAGAGACCCAGTACTTC CASSYRGQETQYF
NA TRBJ2-3 TRBD2 TRBV6-5 TGTGCCAGCAGTTACTCCAGCGGGAGGGGTGGAGATACGCAGTATTTT CASSYSSGRGGDTQYF
NA TRBJ1-1 TRBD1 TRBV27 TGTGCCAGCAGTTCAAGGGGGCTAGTCACTGAAGCTTTCTTT CASSSRGLVTEAFF
NA TRBJ2-1 NA TRBV7-2 TGTGCCAGCAGCCAAGGTGGGGGGGGCGAGCAGTTCTTC CASSQGGGGEQFF
NA TRBJ2-1 NA TRBV2 TGTGCCAGCAGCAGACAACTCTACAATGAGCAGTTCTTC CASSRQLYNEQFF
NA TRBJ2-5 NA TRBV3-1/TRBV3-2 TGTGCCAGCAGCGTAGGGGAAGAGACCCAGTACTTC CASSVGEETQYF
NA TRBJ2-7 NA TRBV12-3/TRBV12-4 TGTGCCAGCAGCCAAGAGTCAAACTACGAGCAGTACTTC CASSQESNYEQYF
NA TRBJ1-1 TRBD1 TRBV28 TGTGCCAGCAGTTTCTTGGACAGGGCCACTGAAGCTTTCTTT CASSFLDRATEAFF
NA TRBJ2-1 NA TRBV3-1/TRBV3-2 TGTGCCAGCAGCTCCCTAAGCGGGTCGGGTGAGCAGTTCTTC CASSSLSGSGEQFF
NA TRBJ1-1 NA TRBV21-1 TGTGCCAGCAGCAAAGTTCGATCAGGGGCTGGCACTGAAGCTTTCTTT CASSKVRSGAGTEAFF
NA TRBJ1-1 NA TRBV11-3 TGTGCCAGCAGCTTAGAGGCGGTTAACACTGAAGCTTTCTTT CASSLEAVNTEAFF
NA TRBJ1-2 NA TRBV27 TGTGCCAGCAGTTTAGGCCGAGGGACAGGCTACACCTTC CASSLGRGTGYTF
few TRBJ2-1 NA TRBV7-9 TGTGCCAGCAGCACCGAACCTAGCGCCAACAATGAGCAGTTCTTC CASSTEPSANNEQFF
once TRBJ2-5 TRBD2 TRBV3-1/TRBV3-2 TGTGCCAGCAGCCTCCGGGGACTAGCGGGAGGGCCGGGAGAGACCCAGTACTTC CASSLRGLAGGPGETQYF
once TRBJ2-1 TRBD2 TRBV3-1/TRBV3-2 TGTGCCAGCAGCCCTAAAGCGGGGGGATTAGAGCAGTTCTTC CASSPKAGGLEQFF
few TRBJ2-7 TRBD1 TRBV5-1 TGCGCCAGCAGAGGGACAGAGAATTACGAGCAGTACTTC CASRGTENYEQYF